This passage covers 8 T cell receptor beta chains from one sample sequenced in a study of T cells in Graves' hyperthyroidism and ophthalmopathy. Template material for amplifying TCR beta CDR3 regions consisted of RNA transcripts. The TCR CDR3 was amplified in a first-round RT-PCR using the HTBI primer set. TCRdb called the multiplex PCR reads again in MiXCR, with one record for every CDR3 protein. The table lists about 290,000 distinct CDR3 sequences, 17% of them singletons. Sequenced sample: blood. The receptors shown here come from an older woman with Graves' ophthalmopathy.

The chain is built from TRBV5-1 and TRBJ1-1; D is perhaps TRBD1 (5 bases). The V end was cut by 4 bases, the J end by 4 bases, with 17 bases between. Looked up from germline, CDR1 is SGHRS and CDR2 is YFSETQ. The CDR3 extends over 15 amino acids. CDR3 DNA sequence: TGCGCCAGCAGCCCAGGACAAACTTGGGGCACTGAAGCTTTCTTT. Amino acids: CASSPGQTWGTEAFF. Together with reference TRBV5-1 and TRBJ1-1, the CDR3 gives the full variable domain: KAGVTQTPRYLIKTRGQQVTLSCSPISGHRSVSWYQQTPGQGLQFLFEYFSETQRNKGNFPGRFSGRQFSNSRSEMNVSTLELGDSALYLCASSPGQTWGTEAFFGQGTRLTVV.

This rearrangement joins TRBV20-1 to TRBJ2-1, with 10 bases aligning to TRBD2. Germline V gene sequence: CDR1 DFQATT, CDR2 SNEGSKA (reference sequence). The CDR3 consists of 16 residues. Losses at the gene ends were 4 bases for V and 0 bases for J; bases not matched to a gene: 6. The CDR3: CSATRSGRASYNEQFF. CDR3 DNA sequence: TGCAGTGCTACTCGGAGCGGGAGGGCCTCCTACAATGAGCAGTTCTTC.

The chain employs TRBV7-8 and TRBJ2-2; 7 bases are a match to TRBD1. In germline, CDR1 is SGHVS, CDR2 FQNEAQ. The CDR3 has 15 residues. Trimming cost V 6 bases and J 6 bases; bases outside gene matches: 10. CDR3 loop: CASRLPGQKAGELFF. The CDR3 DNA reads TGTGCCAGCAGACTCCCGGGACAGAAAGCCGGGGAGCTGTTTTTT. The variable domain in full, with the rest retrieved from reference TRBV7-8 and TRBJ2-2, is GAGVSQSPRYKVAKRGQDVALRCDPISGHVSLFWYQQALGQGPEFLTYFQNEAQLDKSGLPSDRFFAERPEGSVSTLKIQRTQQEDSAVYLCASRLPGQKAGELFFGEGSRLTVL.

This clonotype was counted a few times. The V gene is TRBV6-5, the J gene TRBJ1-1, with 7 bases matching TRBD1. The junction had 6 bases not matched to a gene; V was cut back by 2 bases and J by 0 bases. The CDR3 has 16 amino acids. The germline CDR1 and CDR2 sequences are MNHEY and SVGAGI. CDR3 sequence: CASSYDGTVLNTEAFF. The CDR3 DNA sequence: TGTGCCAGCAGTTACGACGGGACAGTTTTGAACACTGAAGCTTTCTTT.

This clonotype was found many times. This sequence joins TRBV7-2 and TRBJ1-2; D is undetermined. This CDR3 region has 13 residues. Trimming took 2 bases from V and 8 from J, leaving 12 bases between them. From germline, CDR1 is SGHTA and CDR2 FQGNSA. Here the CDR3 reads CASSLSRERGYTF. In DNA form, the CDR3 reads TGTGCCAGCAGCTTATCGAGGGAGCGGGGCTACACCTTC. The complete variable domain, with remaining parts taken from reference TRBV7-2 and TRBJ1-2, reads GAGVSQSPSNKVTEKGKDVELRCDPISGHTALYWYRQSLGQGLEFLIYFQGNSAPDKSGLPSDRFSAERTGGSVSTLTIQRTQQEDSAVYLCASSLSRERGYTFGSGTRLTVV.

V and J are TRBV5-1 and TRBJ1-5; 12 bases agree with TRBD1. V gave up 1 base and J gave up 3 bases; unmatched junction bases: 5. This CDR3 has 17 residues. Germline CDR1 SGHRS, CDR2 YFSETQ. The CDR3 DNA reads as TGCGCCAGCAGCTTGACAGGGACAGGGGGCTACAATCAGCCCCAGCATTTT. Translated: CASSLTGTGGYNQPQHF. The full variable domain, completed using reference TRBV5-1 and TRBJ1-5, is KAGVTQTPRYLIKTRGQQVTLSCSPISGHRSVSWYQQTPGQGLQFLFEYFSETQRNKGNFPGRFSGRQFSNSRSEMNVSTLELGDSALYLCASSLTGTGGYNQPQHFGDGTRLSIL.

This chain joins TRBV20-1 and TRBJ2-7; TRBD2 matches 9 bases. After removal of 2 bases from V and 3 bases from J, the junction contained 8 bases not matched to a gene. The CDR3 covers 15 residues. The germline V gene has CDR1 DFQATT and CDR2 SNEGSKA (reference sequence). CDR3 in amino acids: CSARLALAGYYEQYF. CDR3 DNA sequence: TGCAGTGCTAGACTGGCGCTAGCGGGGTACTACGAGCAGTACTTC.

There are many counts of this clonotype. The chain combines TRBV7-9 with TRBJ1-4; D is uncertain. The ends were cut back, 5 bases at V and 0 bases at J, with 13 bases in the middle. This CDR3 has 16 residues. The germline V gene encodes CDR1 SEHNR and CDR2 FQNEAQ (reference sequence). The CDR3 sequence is CASSTATRATNEKLFF. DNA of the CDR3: TGTGCCAGCAGCACCGCAACACGGGCAACTAATGAAAAACTGTTTTTT.